Listed below are T cell receptor beta chains from one sample, sequenced in a study of STAT3 mutations in large granular lymphocyte leukemia. The assay was immunoSEQ multiplex PCR, and TCRdb's table has in-frame clones only and misses some. Here the sample spans about 42,000 clones, roughly three quarters being singletons. Input material: PBMCs. These receptors were obtained from a human donor with T large granular lymphocyte leukemia. Some clones in this sample may be carry-over from other donors' samples. The CDR3 runs from the conserved cysteine through the conserved F or W. D genes are given only for firm matches. Clone sizes are given selectively: once, few, many, or a class where the clone is expanded.

j_call,clone_size,d_call,v_call,cdr3_aa,cdr3_nt
TRBJ2-1,-,TRBD1,TRBV18,CASSRTGGTDNEQFF,TGTGCCAGCTCGCGGACAGGGGGCACGGACAATGAGCAGTTCTTC
TRBJ2-3,-,TRBD1,TRBV7-9,CASSFSEQGTGTQYF,TGTGCCAGCAGCTTTTCGGAACAGGGGACGGGTACGCAGTATTTT
TRBJ1-4,-,-,TRBV19,CATKTVGTEKLFF,TGTGCCACAAAAACCGTCGGTACGGAAAAACTGTTTTTT
TRBJ1-6,-,TRBD1,TRBV5-1,CASSFGQGGSPLHF,TGCGCCAGCAGCTTTGGACAGGGAGGTTCACCCCTCCACTTT
TRBJ2-1,few,-,TRBV15,CATSLLDGSYNEQFF,TGTGCCACCAGCTTACTAGACGGCTCCTACAATGAGCAGTTCTTC
TRBJ1-2,few,TRBD1,TRBV10-2,CASSVLDRDGYTF,TGCGCCAGCAGTGTACTCGACAGGGATGGCTACACCTTC
TRBJ2-7,-,TRBD1,TRBV4-1,CASSPDRDHEQYF,TGCGCCAGCAGCCCGGACAGGGACCACGAGCAGTACTTC
TRBJ1-2,-,TRBD1,TRBV10-3,CASSTGEDYGYTF,TGTGCCAGCTCGACAGGGGAGGACTATGGCTACACCTTC
TRBJ1-5,-,-,TRBV28,CASTWGAGGIGPQHF,TGTGCCAGCACCTGGGGGGCAGGCGGCATTGGTCCCCAGCATTTT
TRBJ2-6,-,-,TRBV6-5,CASSYSVSGANVLTF,TGTGCCAGCAGTTACTCGGTCTCTGGGGCCAACGTCCTGACTTTC
TRBJ2-5,-,-,TRBV2,CASRGGRQETQYF,TGTGCCAGCAGAGGGGGTCGACAAGAGACCCAGTACTTC
TRBJ2-1,-,TRBD1,TRBV6-5,CASSATGGSRNEQFF,TGTGCCAGCAGCGCTACAGGGGGCAGTAGGAATGAGCAGTTCTTC
TRBJ1-4,-,-,TRBV7-2,CASSPHSGPNEKLFF,TGTGCCAGCAGCCCACATTCCGGTCCTAATGAAAAACTGTTTTTT
TRBJ2-7,-,-,TRBV4-3,CASSQEVTGPHEQYF,TGCGCCAGCAGCCAAGAAGTCACAGGTCCCCACGAGCAGTACTTC
TRBJ1-2,-,-,TRBV18,CASSPLETVYGYTF,TGTGCCAGCTCACCACTTGAGACCGTTTATGGCTACACCTTC
TRBJ2-5,-,-,TRBV27,CASSFLDEETQYF,TGTGCCAGCAGTTTCCTCGATGAAGAGACCCAGTACTTC
TRBJ1-1,-,-,TRBV6-6,CASSYSGRDTEAFF,TGTGCCAGCAGTTACTCGGGGAGAGACACTGAAGCTTTCTTT
TRBJ2-7,-,-,TRBV10-1,CASSESVNSYEQYF,TGCGCCAGCAGTGAGTCTGTGAACTCCTACGAGCAGTACTTC
TRBJ1-5,-,-,TRBV7-9,CASSSDSTNQPQHF,TGTGCCAGCAGCTCGGACAGTACGAATCAGCCCCAGCATTTT
TRBJ1-2,-,-,TRBV6-5,CASSYATGSGSYGYTF,TGTGCCAGCAGTTACGCCACAGGGAGCGGAAGCTATGGCTACACCTTC
TRBJ2-7,few,-,TRBV30,CAWSVQHGYEQYF,TGTGCCTGGAGTGTACAACACGGCTACGAGCAGTACTTC
TRBJ1-5,-,-,TRBV6-5,CASSPEPNQPQHF,TGTGCCAGCAGTCCAGAGCCTAATCAGCCCCAGCATTTT
TRBJ1-6,few,-,TRBV28,CASSLLRSNSPLHF,TGTGCCAGCAGTTTGTTGCGTTCTAATTCACCCCTCCACTTT
TRBJ2-4,-,TRBD2,TRBV7-9,CASSSAGVRNIQYF,TGTGCCAGCTCTTCGGCGGGGGTTAGGAACATTCAGTACTTC